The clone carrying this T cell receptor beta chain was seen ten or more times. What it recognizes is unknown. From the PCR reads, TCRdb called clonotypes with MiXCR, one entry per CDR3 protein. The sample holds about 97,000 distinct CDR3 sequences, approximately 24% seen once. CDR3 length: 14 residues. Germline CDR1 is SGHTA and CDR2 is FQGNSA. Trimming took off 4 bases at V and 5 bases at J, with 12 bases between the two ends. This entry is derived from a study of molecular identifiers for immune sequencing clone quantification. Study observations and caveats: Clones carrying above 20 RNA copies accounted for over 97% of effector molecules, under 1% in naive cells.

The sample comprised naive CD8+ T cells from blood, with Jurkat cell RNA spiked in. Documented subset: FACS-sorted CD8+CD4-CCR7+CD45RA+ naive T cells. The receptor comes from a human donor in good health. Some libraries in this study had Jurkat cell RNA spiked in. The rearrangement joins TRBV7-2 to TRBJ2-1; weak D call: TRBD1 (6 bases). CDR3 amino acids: CASSSDSVNNEQFF. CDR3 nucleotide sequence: TGTGCCAGCAGCTCGGACAGCGTTAACAATGAGCAGTTCTTC.